A single TCR beta chain is shown here with its context. Its matching antigen is unknown. The data belong to a study of T cells in Graves' hyperthyroidism and ophthalmopathy. Notes on the study in general: In the analysis, a 13 V-J model separated ophthalmopathy from stable hyperthyroidism.

The source material, RNA transcripts, was used to amplify TCR beta CDR3 regions. Using the HTBI primer set, a first-round RT-PCR was run on the TCR CDR3. TCRdb re-analysed the multiplex PCR reads in MiXCR, keeping a single row per CDR3 protein. The data show 250,000 to 350,000 distinct CDR3 sequences, with 15% to 20% seen just once and approximately 57% held by the top ten. Uncontrolled infection, other autoimmune disease, pregnancy and lactation each barred patients from inclusion. Orbital computed tomography, thyroid ultrasound, serum thyroxine and TRAb, and clinical symptoms together informed the diagnoses. Isolation of PBMCs was performed on 9.5 to 10 ml fresh peripheral blood. V lost 0 bases and J lost 0; bases outside the gene matches: 11. Looked up from germline, CDR1 is GTSNPN and CDR2 is SVGIG (reference sequence). The length of the CDR3 is 18 residues.

Material: blood. The TCR sequence derives from a woman aged 55-69 years with Graves' ophthalmopathy. The J gene is TRBJ2-1, the V gene TRBV30, with 7 nucleotides matching TRBD1. The CDR3 is CAWSVQGLYESSYNEQFF. CDR3 nucleotide sequence: TGTGCCTGGAGTGTACAGGGGTTATACGAAAGCTCCTACAATGAGCAGTTCTTC. Full variable domain (rest looked up from reference TRBV30 and TRBJ2-1): SQTIHQWPATLVQPVGSPLSLECTVEGTSNPNLYWYRQAAGRGLQLLFYSVGIGQISSEVPQNLSASRPQDRQFILSSKKLLLSDSGFYLCAWSVQGLYESSYNEQFFGPGTRLTVL.